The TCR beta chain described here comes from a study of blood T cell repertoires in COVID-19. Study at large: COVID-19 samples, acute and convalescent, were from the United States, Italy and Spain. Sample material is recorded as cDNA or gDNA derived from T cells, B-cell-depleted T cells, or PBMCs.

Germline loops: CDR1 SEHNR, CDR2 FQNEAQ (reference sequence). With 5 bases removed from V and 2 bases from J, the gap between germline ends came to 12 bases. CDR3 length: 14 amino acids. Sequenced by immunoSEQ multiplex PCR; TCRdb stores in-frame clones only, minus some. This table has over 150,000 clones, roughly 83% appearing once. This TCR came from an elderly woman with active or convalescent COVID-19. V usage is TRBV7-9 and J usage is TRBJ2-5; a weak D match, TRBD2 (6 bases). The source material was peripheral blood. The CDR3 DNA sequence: TGTGCCAGCAGCCTATATAGCGGACAAGAGACCCAGTACTTC. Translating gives CASSLYSGQETQYF.